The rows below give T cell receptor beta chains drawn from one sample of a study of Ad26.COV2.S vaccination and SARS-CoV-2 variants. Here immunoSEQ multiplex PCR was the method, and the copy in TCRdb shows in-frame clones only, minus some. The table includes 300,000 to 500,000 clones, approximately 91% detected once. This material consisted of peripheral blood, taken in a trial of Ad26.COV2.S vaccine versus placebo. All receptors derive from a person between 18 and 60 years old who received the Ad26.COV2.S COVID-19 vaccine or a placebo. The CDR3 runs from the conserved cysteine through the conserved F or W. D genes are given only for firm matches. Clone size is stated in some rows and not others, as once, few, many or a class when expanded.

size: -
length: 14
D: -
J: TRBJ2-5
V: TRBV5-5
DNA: TGTGCCAGCAGCTTTGTCGGGGGCCAAGAGACCCAGTACTTC
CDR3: CASSFVGGQETQYF

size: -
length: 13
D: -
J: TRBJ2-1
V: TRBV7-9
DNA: TGTGCCAGCAGCGGAGGACCGCGGGGCGAGCAGTTCTTC
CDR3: CASSGGPRGEQFF

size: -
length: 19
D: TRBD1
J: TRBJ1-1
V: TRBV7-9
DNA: TGTGCCAGCAGCTTCGACATTTCCAGGGTAGCAGGGGGAGACACTGAAGCTTTCTTT
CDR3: CASSFDISRVAGGDTEAFF

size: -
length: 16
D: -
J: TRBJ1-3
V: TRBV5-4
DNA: TGTGCCAGCAGCGCGGGGACACACCGCTCTGGAAACACCATATATTTT
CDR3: CASSAGTHRSGNTIYF

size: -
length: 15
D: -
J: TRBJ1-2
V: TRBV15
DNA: TGTGCCACCAGCAACCGGACGGTCGCTAACTATGGCTACACCTTC
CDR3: CATSNRTVANYGYTF

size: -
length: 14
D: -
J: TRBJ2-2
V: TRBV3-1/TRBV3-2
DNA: TGTGCCAGCAGGAACCGGGGTAACACCGGGGAGCTGTTTTTT
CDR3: CASRNRGNTGELFF

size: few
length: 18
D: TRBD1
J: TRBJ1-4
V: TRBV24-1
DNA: TGTGCCACCAGTGACCTGGGACAGGTTCCTCGGGAAGATGAAAAACTGTTTTTT
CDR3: CATSDLGQVPREDEKLFF

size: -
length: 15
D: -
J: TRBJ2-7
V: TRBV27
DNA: TGTGCCAGCAGTTTATTTCGAGGAGCAGCTACAGAGCAGTACTTC
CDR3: CASSLFRGAATEQYF

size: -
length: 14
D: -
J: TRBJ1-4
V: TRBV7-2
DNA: TGTGCCAGCAGCTTGGGGGGGGCTAGTGAAAAACTGTTTTTT
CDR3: CASSLGGASEKLFF

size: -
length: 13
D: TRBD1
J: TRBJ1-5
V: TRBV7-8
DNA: TGTGCCAGCAGCTCAGACAGGGATCAGCCCCAGCATTTT
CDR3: CASSSDRDQPQHF

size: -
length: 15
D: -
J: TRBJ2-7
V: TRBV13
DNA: TGTGCCAGCAGCGCGGACAGAGCAACTTCCTACGAGCAGTACTTC
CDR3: CASSADRATSYEQYF

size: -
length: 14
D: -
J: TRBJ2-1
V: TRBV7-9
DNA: TGTGCCAGCAGCTCCCAGGGCGGCTACAATGAGCAGTTCTTC
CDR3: CASSSQGGYNEQFF

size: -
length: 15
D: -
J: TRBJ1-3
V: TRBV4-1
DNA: TGCGCCAGCAGCCATGGAGGGGAGTCTGGAAACACCATATATTTT
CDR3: CASSHGGESGNTIYF

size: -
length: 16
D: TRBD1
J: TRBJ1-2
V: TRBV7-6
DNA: TGTGCCAGCAGCTTAGCCAATACAGGGGTTCTCTATGGCTACACCTTC
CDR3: CASSLANTGVLYGYTF

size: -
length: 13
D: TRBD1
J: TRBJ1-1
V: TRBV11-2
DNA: TGTGCCAGCAGCTTTACAGGGGAGTCCGAAGCTTTCTTT
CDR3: CASSFTGESEAFF

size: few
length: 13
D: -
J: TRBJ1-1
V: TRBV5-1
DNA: TGCGCCAGCAGCTTGACGGGGAACACTGAAGCTTTCTTT
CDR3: CASSLTGNTEAFF

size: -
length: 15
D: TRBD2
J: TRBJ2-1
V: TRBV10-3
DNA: TGTGCCATCAGCCCAGTAGCGGGGGGGATTGGTGAGCAGTTCTTC
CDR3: CAISPVAGGIGEQFF

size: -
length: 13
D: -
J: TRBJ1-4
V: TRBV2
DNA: TGTGCCAGCAGTGAAGTCCCCGTCGAAAAACTGTTTTTT
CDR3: CASSEVPVEKLFF

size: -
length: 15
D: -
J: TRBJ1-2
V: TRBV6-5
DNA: TGTGCCAGCAGTTACTCGAGGGCGGGGGCGCTGGGCTACACCTTC
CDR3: CASSYSRAGALGYTF

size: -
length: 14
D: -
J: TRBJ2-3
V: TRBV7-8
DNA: TGTGCCAGCAGCTTGGGTATGTCCACAGATACGCAGTATTTT
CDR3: CASSLGMSTDTQYF

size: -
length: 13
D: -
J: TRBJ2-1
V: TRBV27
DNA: TGTGCCAGCAGTTTTGGGCCTTACAATGAGCAGTTCTTC
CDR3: CASSFGPYNEQFF

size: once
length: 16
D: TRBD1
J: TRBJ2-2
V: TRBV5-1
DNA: TGCGCCAGCAGCCTCCTCGGGACAGTCGGCGCCGGGGAGCTGTTTTTT
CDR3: CASSLLGTVGAGELFF

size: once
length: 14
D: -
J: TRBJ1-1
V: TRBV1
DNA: TGCACCAGCAGCCAAGCGGCGGAAAACACTGAAGCTTTCTTT
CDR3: CTSSQAAENTEAFF

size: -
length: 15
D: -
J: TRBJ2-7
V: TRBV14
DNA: TGTGCCAGCAGCCAAGATTTGGGCGCATCCTACGAGCAGTACTTC
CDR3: CASSQDLGASYEQYF

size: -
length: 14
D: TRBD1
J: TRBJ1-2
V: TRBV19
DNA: TGTGCCAGTAGTGGGACAGGGGCCAACTATGGCTACACCTTC
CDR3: CASSGTGANYGYTF

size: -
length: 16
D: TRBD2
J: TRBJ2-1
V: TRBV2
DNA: TGTGCCAGCAGTGAAAGTCGGCTAGCGGGGGTACGTGAGCAGTTCTTC
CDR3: CASSESRLAGVREQFF

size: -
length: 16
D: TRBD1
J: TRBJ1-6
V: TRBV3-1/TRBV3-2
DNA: TGTGCCAGCAGCCAAGATGGGGACAGGGACAATTCACCCCTCCACTTT
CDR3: CASSQDGDRDNSPLHF

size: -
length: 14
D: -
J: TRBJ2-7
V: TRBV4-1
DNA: TGCGCCAGCAGCCAAGACCCGGGTACCTACGAGCAGTACTTC
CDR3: CASSQDPGTYEQYF

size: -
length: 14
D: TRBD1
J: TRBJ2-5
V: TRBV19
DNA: TGTGCCAGTAGTATCTTTGGACAGGAAGAGACCCAGTACTTC
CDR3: CASSIFGQEETQYF

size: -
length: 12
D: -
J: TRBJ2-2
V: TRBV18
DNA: TGTGCCAGCTCACGGAACACCGGGGAGCTGTTTTTT
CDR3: CASSRNTGELFF

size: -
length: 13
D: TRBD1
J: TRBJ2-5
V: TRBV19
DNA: TGTGCCAGTACTTCGACAGGGACGAAGACCCAGTACTTC
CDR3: CASTSTGTKTQYF

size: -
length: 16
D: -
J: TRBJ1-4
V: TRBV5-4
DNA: TGTGCCAGCAGCTTGGAAGTTTCCACCTCGAATGAAAAACTGTTTTTT
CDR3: CASSLEVSTSNEKLFF

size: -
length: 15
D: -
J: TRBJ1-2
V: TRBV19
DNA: TGTGCCAGTAGCCACAGACAGGCCGCTAACTATGGCTACACCTTC
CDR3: CASSHRQAANYGYTF